This TCR beta chain was observed in a study of CXCR3-negative and CXCR3-positive naive CD8 T cells. The CDR3 is 14 amino acids. Germline CDR1 is SGHTA and CDR2 is FQGNSA. Each TRB cDNA library was prepared by 5' RACE (with UMI labels). TCRdb re-analyzed the 5' RACE reads; it lists each CDR3 protein once, without DNA. The listing contains about 150,000 distinct CDR3 sequences. Findings and caveats of the study: Researchers report that CXCR3-positive naive cells carry more hydrophobic TRB CDR3s than CXCR3-negative naive cells.

Of note for this clonotype: Its target is not known.

This sequence originates from a human donor in good health. Some clones in this sample may be carry-over from other donors' samples. The chain uses TRBV7-2 and TRBJ2-7. Sequencing used naive CXCR3+ CD8+ T cells from blood. Documented subset: CD45RO-CCR7+CD27+CD95- naive CD8+ T cells expressing CXCR3 (TNR3+). CDR3: CASRHAISDYEQYF.